These T cell receptor beta chains were read from a single sample in a study of shared clonotypes between healthy human individuals. Only in-frame clones appear in the TCRdb table, and some are missing; sequencing was by immunoSEQ multiplex PCR. Found here are 2 million to 2.5 million clones, approximately 95% of them singletons; the top ten hold approximately 0.13%. Input material: naive CD4+ T cells sorted from blood. The source of these receptors is a young man in good health. Both conserved end residues are part of each CDR3. The order of the fields is V gene, J gene, CDR3 protein.

V gene: TRBV6-6
J gene: TRBJ2-5
CDR3 protein: CASSYSAQETQYF

V gene: TRBV6-5
J gene: TRBJ1-2
CDR3 protein: CASSLTPNYGYTF

V gene: TRBV5-6
J gene: TRBJ1-2
CDR3 protein: CASSPGGSNYGYTF

V gene: TRBV6-6
J gene: TRBJ2-7
CDR3 protein: CASSYSRTRIYEQYF

V gene: TRBV30
J gene: TRBJ1-3
CDR3 protein: CAWSSSSGNTIYF

V gene: TRBV5-1
J gene: TRBJ2-5
CDR3 protein: CASSRDGLEETQYF

V gene: TRBV7-9
J gene: TRBJ2-7
CDR3 protein: CASSLGTGRIYEQYF

V gene: TRBV6-5
J gene: TRBJ1-4
CDR3 protein: CASSYSVLTNEKLFF

V gene: TRBV4-1
J gene: TRBJ2-3
CDR3 protein: CASSQRDRGSDTQYF

V gene: TRBV5-1
J gene: TRBJ1-2
CDR3 protein: CASRNRTASNYGYTF

V gene: TRBV7-9
J gene: TRBJ1-1
CDR3 protein: CASSPRQGMNTEAFF

V gene: TRBV7-9
J gene: TRBJ2-1
CDR3 protein: CASSSDRVYNEQFF

V gene: TRBV6-5
J gene: TRBJ1-3
CDR3 protein: CASSRGQGSGNTIYF

V gene: TRBV7-9
J gene: TRBJ1-2
CDR3 protein: CASSNTTVSSDGYTF

V gene: TRBV15
J gene: TRBJ2-7
CDR3 protein: CATSSLAGGQYEQYF

V gene: TRBV9
J gene: TRBJ2-3
CDR3 protein: CASSAREARTDTQYF

V gene: TRBV7-9
J gene: TRBJ1-4
CDR3 protein: CASSLPPGTNEKLFF

V gene: TRBV28
J gene: TRBJ2-7
CDR3 protein: CASIRGPGGYEQYF

V gene: TRBV6-5
J gene: TRBJ1-1
CDR3 protein: CASSYRDRGYEAFF

V gene: TRBV7-2
J gene: TRBJ2-7
CDR3 protein: CASSVGDRGYEQYF

V gene: TRBV5-1
J gene: TRBJ1-4
CDR3 protein: CASSEAGTVRNEKLFF

V gene: TRBV30
J gene: TRBJ1-2
CDR3 protein: CAWSTGDDVYGYTF

V gene: TRBV6-4
J gene: TRBJ2-5
CDR3 protein: CASSRDFGETQYF

V gene: TRBV18
J gene: TRBJ2-2
CDR3 protein: CASSPLTDTGELFF

V gene: TRBV29-1
J gene: TRBJ2-7
CDR3 protein: CSVGPDRPYEQYF

V gene: TRBV2
J gene: TRBJ1-1
CDR3 protein: CASLDEWAVGLLEAFF

V gene: TRBV4-3
J gene: TRBJ1-1
CDR3 protein: CASSPDRFMNTEAFF

V gene: TRBV11-2
J gene: TRBJ1-3
CDR3 protein: CASSLTFGVLGNTIYF

V gene: TRBV9
J gene: TRBJ2-1
CDR3 protein: CASSVADLAHNEQFF

V gene: TRBV9
J gene: TRBJ1-4
CDR3 protein: CASSVAPGTNEKLFF

V gene: TRBV5-4
J gene: TRBJ2-3
CDR3 protein: CASSLVAGGQTDTQYF

V gene: TRBV5-1
J gene: TRBJ1-1
CDR3 protein: CASSLGQGPTEAFF

V gene: TRBV7-2
J gene: TRBJ1-2
CDR3 protein: CASSSMGQGVSGYTF

V gene: TRBV5-5
J gene: TRBJ2-1
CDR3 protein: CASSLSGGVVGFHLHNEQFF

V gene: TRBV5-1
J gene: TRBJ1-1
CDR3 protein: CASSTIGPINTEAFF

V gene: TRBV18
J gene: TRBJ1-4
CDR3 protein: CASSPYGQGGEKLFF

V gene: TRBV28
J gene: TRBJ2-2
CDR3 protein: CASSHEARTGELFF

V gene: TRBV25-1
J gene: TRBJ2-5
CDR3 protein: CASSTGSLGQETQYF

V gene: TRBV6-4
J gene: TRBJ2-7
CDR3 protein: CANGYEQYF

V gene: TRBV9
J gene: TRBJ2-3
CDR3 protein: CASSVELAGGPDPYF

V gene: TRBV5-1
J gene: TRBJ2-3
CDR3 protein: CASSGTGWGDTDTQYF

V gene: TRBV11-3
J gene: TRBJ2-1
CDR3 protein: CASSLDPQSYNEQFF

V gene: TRBV5-6
J gene: TRBJ2-5
CDR3 protein: CASSLGSAGTQETQYF

V gene: TRBV27
J gene: TRBJ2-7
CDR3 protein: CASSPSSYEQYF

V gene: TRBV30
J gene: NA
CDR3 protein: CAWSVNSLSSYEQYF

V gene: TRBV2
J gene: TRBJ2-7
CDR3 protein: CASSAWREGLYEQYF

V gene: TRBV18
J gene: TRBJ1-3
CDR3 protein: CASSPNPRGSGNTIYF

V gene: TRBV2
J gene: TRBJ1-2
CDR3 protein: CASSDSGGLGYGYTF

V gene: TRBV5-1
J gene: TRBJ1-1
CDR3 protein: CASSRDPWQGFTEAFF

V gene: TRBV14
J gene: TRBJ1-1
CDR3 protein: CASSARGGWNTEAFF

V gene: TRBV4-3
J gene: TRBJ2-5
CDR3 protein: CASSQEKPGSVTQETQYF

V gene: TRBV28
J gene: TRBJ2-4
CDR3 protein: CASNERLKNIQYF

V gene: TRBV5-1
J gene: TRBJ1-6
CDR3 protein: CASSPSGGLNSPLHF

V gene: TRBV11-2
J gene: TRBJ2-5
CDR3 protein: CASSSLTPGFNGAQYF

V gene: TRBV4-2
J gene: TRBJ2-7
CDR3 protein: CASSLQAVSGTGGAYEQYF